The 2 T cell receptor beta chains listed next were all sequenced from one sample in a study of T-cell reconstitution after alpha-beta-depleted transplantation in children. Researchers prepared the TCRbeta library using unique molecular identifiers, the study reports. One entry per CDR3 protein results from TCRdb running MiXCR on the PCR reads. The top ten hold about 4.2% of the sample, which has about 610,000 distinct CDR3 sequences, over 9.5% seen once. The material sequenced was PBMCs from the stem cell graft donor, taken from the stem cell graft. The source of these receptors is a human donor who donated a stem cell graft to a child with acute myeloid leukemia.

The sample holds a few counts of this clonotype. The chain couples TRBV12-3 or TRBV12-4 to TRBJ2-3; 10 bases agree with TRBD2. Trimming removed 1 base from V and 0 bases from J; junction bases left unmatched: 7. The CDR3 has 18 residues. As DNA, the CDR3 is TGTGCCAGCAGTTTAGGGACTAGCGGAGGAGCTAGCACAGATACGCAGTATTTT. Its translation is CASSLGTSGGASTDTQYF.

This clonotype showed up just a few times. CDR3 bases: TGCAGTGCCCCTGGGAGCTCTGGAAACACCATATATTTT. Its protein is CSAPGSSGNTIYF. The rearrangement links TRBV20-1 to TRBJ1-3; D unclear. V lost 6 bases and J 0 bases, leaving 9 bases between the germline ends. The CDR3 consists of 13 residues. Germline CDR1 reads DFQATT; CDR2 reads SNEGSKA (reference sequence).